This T cell receptor (beta chain) appears in the sequencing data of a study of blood T cell repertoires in COVID-19. On the study more broadly: PBMCs, B-cell-depleted T cells, or T cells were the source of the cDNA or gDNA that made up the material.

The CDR3 loop spans 15 amino acids. Germline values: CDR1 MNHNY, CDR2 SVGAGI (reference sequence). V lost 6 bases to trimming and J lost 0 bases, with 12 bases between them. Under the authors' procedure: Amplified reference gene primers provided the basis for estimating nucleated cell counts. This table comes from immunoSEQ multiplex PCR, and its TCRdb copy is limited to in-frame clones, with some not included. V, J and clone size derive from that table, while D and trimming were established from the DNA sequence. The sample lists 540,000 or so clones; roughly nine tenths were seen once. Enrolment of Seattle patients took place during active infection, and they were followed longitudinally.

Sample: peripheral blood. This receptor was identified in a woman aged 45 to 65 with COVID-19, enrolled during active disease. The chain joins TRBV6-6 to TRBJ1-3; D is unresolved. The CDR3 loop is CASSRTGYSGNTIYF. The CDR3 coding sequence is TGTGCCAGCAGCCGGACGGGATACTCTGGAAACACCATATATTTT.